This T cell receptor (beta chain) emerged from a study of blood T cell repertoires in COVID-19. Study background: T cells, B-cell-depleted T cells, or PBMCs supplied cDNA or gDNA.

Participant ages covered 18 to 89 years across 24 US areas. Recovered participants had two consecutive negative NP/OP PCR tests, healthcare professional clearance, or symptom resolution. V trimming: 0 bases; J trimming: 6 bases; junction bases outside the gene matches: 4. CDR3 length: 16 amino acids. Germline loops: CDR1 MNHEY, CDR2 SVGAGI. Source study methods: Estimation of nucleated cell counts relied on the amplification of reference gene primers. The method was immunoSEQ multiplex PCR; TCRdb's version includes in-frame clones alone and lacks a portion of them. V and J calls and clone size are given by that table; D and trimming were obtained from the DNA. The repertoire consists of 170,000 or so clones, with about 85% occurring once and the leading ten covering 6.2%.

The sequence derives from a middle-aged man who had recovered from COVID-19. This chain links TRBV6-5 with TRBJ2-2; 10 bases are shared with TRBD2. The sample consisted of PBMCs or T cells enriched from blood (not recorded which). CDR3 amino acids: CASSYSNLAGAGELFF. DNA for the CDR3: TGTGCCAGCAGTTACTCGAATCTAGCGGGAGCCGGGGAGCTGTTTTTT.